This T cell receptor beta chain is from a study of blood T cell repertoires in COVID-19. Study context: Spain, Italy and the United States supplied samples that represented acute and convalescent COVID-19. T cells, B-cell-depleted T cells, or PBMCs supplied cDNA or gDNA.

The CDR3 loop spans 13 amino acids. The V gene's germline CDR1 is MNHEY and CDR2 SMNVEV (reference sequence). V was clipped by 5 bases and J by 6 bases; unmatched bases: 5. In the source study's methods: Estimation of nucleated cell counts relied on the amplification of reference gene primers. The repertoire was sequenced with immunoSEQ multiplex PCR; TCRdb's copy has only in-frame clones and lacks some. Clone size and V and J calls were adopted from that table, with D and trimming inferred from the DNA. The sample yields approximately 30,000 clones, around 87% seen once. The sequenced sample was peripheral blood. The chain is built from TRBV27 and TRBJ2-3; 7 bases map to TRBD1. This sequence originates from a human donor in a cohort sampled during active COVID-19. The CDR3 sequence: CASSVGGSDTQYF. CDR3 in DNA: TGTGCCAGCAGTGTAGGGGGCTCGGATACGCAGTATTTT.